The present TCR beta chain was sequenced within a study of cytomegalovirus exposure and HLA in healthy donors. Study outcomes and limitations: The classifier was said to identify cytomegalovirus status with high specificity and sensitivity. In a later analysis, TCR association rates varied by HLA locus: DRB1 most, HLA-C fewest.

Primers for the PCR totalled 60 Vbeta and 13 Jbeta. Some clones are missing from TCRdb's copy, which holds only in-frame ones; the method was immunoSEQ multiplex PCR. This table holds around 110,000 clones, around a tenth found once. Germline assignment: CDR1 SGHRS and CDR2 YFSETQ. The CDR3 loop spans 13 amino acids. The junction had 5 bases not matched to a gene; V was cut back by 4 bases and J by 5 bases. A remark on this clone: Its target is unknown.

Sequencing input: PBMCs. The TCR comes from a man aged 30 to 39 in good health and CMV-seronegative. The chain couples TRBV5-1 to TRBJ1-2, with 7 positions matching TRBD1. The CDR3 spells CASSPTGTYGYTF. In DNA, the CDR3 is TGCGCCAGCAGCCCGACAGGGACTTATGGCTACACCTTC. Drawing the rest from reference TRBV5-1 and TRBJ1-2, the complete variable domain is KAGVTQTPRYLIKTRGQQVTLSCSPISGHRSVSWYQQTPGQGLQFLFEYFSETQRNKGNFPGRFSGRQFSNSRSEMNVSTLELGDSALYLCASSPTGTYGYTFGSGTRLTVV.